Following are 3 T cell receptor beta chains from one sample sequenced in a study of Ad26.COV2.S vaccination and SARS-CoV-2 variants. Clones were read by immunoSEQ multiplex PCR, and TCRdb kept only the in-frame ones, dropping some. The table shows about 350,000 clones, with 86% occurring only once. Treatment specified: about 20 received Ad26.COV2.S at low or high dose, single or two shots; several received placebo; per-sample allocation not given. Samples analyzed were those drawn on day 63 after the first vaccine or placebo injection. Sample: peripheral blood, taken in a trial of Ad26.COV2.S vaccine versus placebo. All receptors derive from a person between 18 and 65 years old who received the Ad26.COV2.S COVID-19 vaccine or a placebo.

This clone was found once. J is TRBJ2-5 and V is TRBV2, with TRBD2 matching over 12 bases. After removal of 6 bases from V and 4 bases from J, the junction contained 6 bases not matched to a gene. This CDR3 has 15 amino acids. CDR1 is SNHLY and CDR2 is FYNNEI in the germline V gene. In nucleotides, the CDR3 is TGTGCCAGCAGACAAGAACTAGCGGGAGGAGAGACCCAGTACTTC. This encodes CASRQELAGGETQYF.

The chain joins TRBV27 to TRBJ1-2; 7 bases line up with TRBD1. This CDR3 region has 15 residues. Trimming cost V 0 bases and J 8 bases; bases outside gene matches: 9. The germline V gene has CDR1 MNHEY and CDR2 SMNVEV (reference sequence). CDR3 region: CASSLSNRGVGGYTF. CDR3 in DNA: TGTGCCAGCAGTTTATCAAACAGGGGAGTGGGGGGCTACACCTTC.

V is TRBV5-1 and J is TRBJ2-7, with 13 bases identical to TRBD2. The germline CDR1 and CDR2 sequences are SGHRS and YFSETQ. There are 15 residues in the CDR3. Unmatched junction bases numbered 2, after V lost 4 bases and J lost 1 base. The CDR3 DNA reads TGCGCCAGCAGCCTGACTAGCGGGAGGTCCTACGAGCAGTACTTC. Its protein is CASSLTSGRSYEQYF.